A single T cell receptor beta chain is shown here with its context. The antigen is undetermined. V was clipped by 4 bases and J by 0 bases; unmatched bases: 5. From germline, CDR1 is SGHDT and CDR2 YYEEEE. This CDR3 has 16 residues. This entry is derived from a study of cytomegalovirus exposure and HLA in healthy donors. Findings and caveats of the study: The study labeled 150 to 200 TCR beta chains cytomegalovirus-associated. Per published accounts, TCR beta sequences correctly predicted the HLA-A and HLA-B alleles of most subjects.

A multiplex PCR was run with 60 Vbeta primers and 13 Jbeta primers. Libraries were prepared by immunoSEQ multiplex PCR; TCRdb keeps only in-frame clonotypes and omits some of them. The sample has approximately 200,000 clones; around 74% are singletons. The chain employs TRBV5-6 and TRBJ1-4; 8 nucleotides align to TRBD1. This receptor was taken from a girl under 18 in good health and CMV-seropositive. Sequenced material: PBMCs. This chain's CDR3 is CASSPDRGSTNEKLFF. The CDR3 DNA follows: TGTGCCAGCAGCCCCGACAGGGGTTCAACTAATGAAAAACTGTTTTTT.